The rows below give T cell receptor beta chains drawn from one sample of a study of siplizumab effects on memory and regulatory T cells. Only in-frame clones appear in the TCRdb table, and some are missing; sequencing was by immunoSEQ multiplex PCR. The sample holds 65,000 to 70,000 clones, 75% to 90% seen once. Specimen: Tregs sorted from blood. The receptors derive from a human donor in good health. Both conserved end residues are part of each CDR3. Fields, in order: V gene, clone size, J gene, D gene, CDR3 DNA, CDR3 protein. D genes are given only for firm matches. Expanded clones get a size class; other rows say once, few or many, or leave the size out.

V: TRBV19
size: once
J: TRBJ2-1
D: TRBD2
DNA: TGTGCCAGTAGGGCGGGGACTAGCGGTGGCAATGAGCAGTTCTTC
CDR3: CASRAGTSGGNEQFF

V: TRBV2
size: NA
J: TRBJ1-5
D: NA
DNA: TGTGCCAGCAGGGCAGAATATAGCAATCAGCCCCAGCATTTT
CDR3: CASRAEYSNQPQHF

V: TRBV6-1
size: NA
J: TRBJ1-3
D: NA
DNA: TGTGCCAGCAGCCAAACGGGAGGGGCTGGAAACACCATATATTTT
CDR3: CASSQTGGAGNTIYF

V: TRBV5-4
size: NA
J: TRBJ2-1
D: NA
DNA: TGTGCCAGCAGCTTGGACTCCTCCTACAATGAGCAGTTCTTC
CDR3: CASSLDSSYNEQFF

V: TRBV5-1
size: NA
J: TRBJ2-1
D: NA
DNA: TGCGCCAGCAGCTTCAAGGCGGGCGGCTCCTACAATGAGCAGTTCTTC
CDR3: CASSFKAGGSYNEQFF

V: TRBV5-1
size: NA
J: TRBJ1-2
D: NA
DNA: TGCGCCAGCAGCTTGGGAGGGATGGGCTACACCTTC
CDR3: CASSLGGMGYTF

V: TRBV9
size: NA
J: TRBJ2-5
D: TRBD2
DNA: TGTGCCAGCAGCGTACTAGCGGGAGGGCGGGAGACCCAGTACTTC
CDR3: CASSVLAGGRETQYF

V: TRBV7-2
size: NA
J: TRBJ1-4
D: NA
DNA: TGTGCCAGCAGCTTATCCCCGGCTCAAAAACTGTTTTTT
CDR3: CASSLSPAQKLFF

V: TRBV9
size: NA
J: TRBJ2-5
D: NA
DNA: TGTGCCAGCAGCGTAGGGCTCGACCAAGAGACCCAGTACTTC
CDR3: CASSVGLDQETQYF

V: TRBV6-1
size: NA
J: TRBJ2-1
D: NA
DNA: TGTGCCAGCAGTGACTCTCTACAGCTCAATGAGCAGTTCTTC
CDR3: CASSDSLQLNEQFF

V: TRBV29-1
size: NA
J: TRBJ2-5
D: TRBD1
DNA: TGCAGCGCCGAGGGACAGGGGATCGAGACCCAGTACTTC
CDR3: CSAEGQGIETQYF

V: TRBV18
size: NA
J: TRBJ1-2
D: TRBD1
DNA: TGTGCCAGCTCACCGACAGGGGTGGGAGGCTACACCTTC
CDR3: CASSPTGVGGYTF

V: TRBV27
size: NA
J: TRBJ2-1
D: TRBD2
DNA: TGTGCCAGCAGACCAGCGGGAGCCTCATACAATGAGCAGTTCTTC
CDR3: CASRPAGASYNEQFF

V: TRBV30
size: NA
J: TRBJ1-2
D: NA
DNA: TGTGCCTGGAGTGTAGGAGGCGGACGATACTATGGCTACACCTTC
CDR3: CAWSVGGGRYYGYTF

V: TRBV10-2
size: NA
J: TRBJ2-1
D: TRBD2
DNA: TGCGCCAGCGGGAGAGCCGGGACTAGCGGGAGGGCCCGAGCGTTCTTC
CDR3: CASGRAGTSGRARAFF

V: TRBV5-3
size: NA
J: TRBJ2-1
D: NA
DNA: TGTGCCAGAAGCCGGTCAGGGTGCCATGAGCAGTTCTTC
CDR3: CARSRSGCHEQFF